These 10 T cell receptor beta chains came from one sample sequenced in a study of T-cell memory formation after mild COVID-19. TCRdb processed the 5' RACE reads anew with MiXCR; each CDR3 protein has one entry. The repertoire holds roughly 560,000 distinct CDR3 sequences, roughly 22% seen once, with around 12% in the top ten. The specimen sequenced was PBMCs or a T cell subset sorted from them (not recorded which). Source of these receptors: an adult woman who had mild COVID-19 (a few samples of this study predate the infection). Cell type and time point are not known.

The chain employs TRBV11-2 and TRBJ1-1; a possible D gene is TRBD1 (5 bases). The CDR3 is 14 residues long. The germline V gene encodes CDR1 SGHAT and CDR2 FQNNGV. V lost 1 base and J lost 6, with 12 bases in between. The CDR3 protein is CASSLVVGAAEAFF. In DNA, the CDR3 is TGTGCCAGCAGCTTAGTGGTAGGGGCTGCTGAAGCTTTCTTT.

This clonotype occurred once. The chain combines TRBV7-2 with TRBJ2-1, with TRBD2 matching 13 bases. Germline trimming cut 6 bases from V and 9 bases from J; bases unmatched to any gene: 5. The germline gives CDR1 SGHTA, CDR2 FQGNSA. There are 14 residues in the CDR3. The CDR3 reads CASRRTSGSGEQFF. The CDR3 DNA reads TGTGCCAGCAGACGGACTAGCGGGAGCGGTGAGCAGTTCTTC.

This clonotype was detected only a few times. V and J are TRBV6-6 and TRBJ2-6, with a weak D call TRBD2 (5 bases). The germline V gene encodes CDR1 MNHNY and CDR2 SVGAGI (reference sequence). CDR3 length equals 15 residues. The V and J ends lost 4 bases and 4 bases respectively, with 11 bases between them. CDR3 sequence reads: CASSSPGVGANVLTF. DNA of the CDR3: TGTGCCAGCAGTTCCCCCGGGGTAGGGGCCAACGTCCTGACTTTC.

In DNA, the CDR3 is TGTGCCAGCAGTTACCGCTACGAGCAGTACTTC. Translated: CASSYRYEQYF. The chain links TRBV6-5 to TRBJ2-7, with D hard to call. This CDR3 contains 11 residues. Per the germline V gene, CDR1 is MNHEY and CDR2 is SVGAGI. V lost 2 bases, J lost 3 bases, and 2 bases lay in between.

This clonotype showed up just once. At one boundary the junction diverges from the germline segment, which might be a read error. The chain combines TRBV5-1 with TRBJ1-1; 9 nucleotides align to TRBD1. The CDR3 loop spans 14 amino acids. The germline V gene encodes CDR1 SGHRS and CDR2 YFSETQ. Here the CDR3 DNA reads TGCGCCAGCAGCTTTACAGGGGGCAACACTGAAGCTTCCTTT. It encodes CASSFTGGNTEASF.

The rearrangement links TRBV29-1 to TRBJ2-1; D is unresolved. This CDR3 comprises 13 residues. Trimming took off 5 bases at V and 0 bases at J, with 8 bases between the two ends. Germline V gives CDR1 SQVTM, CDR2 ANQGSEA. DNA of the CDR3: TGCAGCGTTTGGATTGGCTCCTACAATGAGCAGTTCTTC. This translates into CSVWIGSYNEQFF.

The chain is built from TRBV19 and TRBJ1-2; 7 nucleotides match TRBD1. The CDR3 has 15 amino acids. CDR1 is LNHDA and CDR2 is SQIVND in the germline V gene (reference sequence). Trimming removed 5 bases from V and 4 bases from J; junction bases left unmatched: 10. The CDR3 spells CASSLVNRGSYGYTF. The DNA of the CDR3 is TGTGCCAGTAGTCTCGTGAACAGGGGTAGCTATGGCTACACCTTC.

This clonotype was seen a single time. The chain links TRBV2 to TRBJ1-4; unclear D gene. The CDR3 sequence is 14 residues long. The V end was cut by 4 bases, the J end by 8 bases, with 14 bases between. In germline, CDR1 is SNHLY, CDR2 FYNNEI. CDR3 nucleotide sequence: TGTGCCAGCAGTGCCACCGAGGTTATGGAAAAACTGTTTTTT. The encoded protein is CASSATEVMEKLFF.

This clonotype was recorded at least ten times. CDR3 bases: TGTGCCAGCAGCTTAGCAGGGGATCAGCCCCAGCATTTT. Translated: CASSLAGDQPQHF. This rearrangement joins TRBV5-6 to TRBJ1-5, with D maybe TRBD1 (6 bases). The germline V gene has CDR1 SGHDT and CDR2 YYEEEE. The CDR3 is 13 amino acids. V was cut by 2 bases and J by 5 bases, with 8 bases left in between.

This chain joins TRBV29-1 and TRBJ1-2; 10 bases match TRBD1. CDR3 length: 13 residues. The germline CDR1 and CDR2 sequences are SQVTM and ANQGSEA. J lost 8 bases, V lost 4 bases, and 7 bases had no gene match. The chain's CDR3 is CSVAGQGTRGYTF. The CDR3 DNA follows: TGCAGCGTTGCGGGACAGGGGACGAGAGGCTACACCTTC.